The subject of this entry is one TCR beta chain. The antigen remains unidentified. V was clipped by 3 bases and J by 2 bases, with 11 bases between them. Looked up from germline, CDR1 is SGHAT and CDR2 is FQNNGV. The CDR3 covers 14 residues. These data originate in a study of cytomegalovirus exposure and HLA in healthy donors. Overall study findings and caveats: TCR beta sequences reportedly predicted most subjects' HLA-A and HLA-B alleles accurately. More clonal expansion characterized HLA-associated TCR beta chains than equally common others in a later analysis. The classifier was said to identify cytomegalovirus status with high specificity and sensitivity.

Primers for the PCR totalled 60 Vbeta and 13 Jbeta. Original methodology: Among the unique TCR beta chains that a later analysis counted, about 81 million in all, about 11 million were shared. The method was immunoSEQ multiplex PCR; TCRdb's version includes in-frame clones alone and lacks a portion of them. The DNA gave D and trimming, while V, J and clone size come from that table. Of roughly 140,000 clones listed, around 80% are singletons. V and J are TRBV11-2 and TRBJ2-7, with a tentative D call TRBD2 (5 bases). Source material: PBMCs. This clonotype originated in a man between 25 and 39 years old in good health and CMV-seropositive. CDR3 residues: CASSLEVPPYEQYF. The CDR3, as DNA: TGTGCCAGCAGCTTGGAGGTCCCCCCCTACGAGCAGTACTTC.